This T cell receptor beta chain was sequenced during a study of CD8 T cells in ankylosing spondylitis. Study-level findings and limits: Significant enrichment of disease-linked clones was reportedly seen in matched ankylosing spondylitis synovial fluid. Relatively rare in peripheral blood, disease-linked clones were also CD8+. In reactive arthritis synovial fluid and blood, some motif variants had been reported before. It appeared that ankylosing spondylitis blood was characterized by a TCR beta motif of fewer than 10 highly homologous variants.

This clonotype was recorded at least ten times. The antigen is unknown. Generation of TCR beta libraries employed quantitative 5'-RACE incorporating molecular barcodes. A single record per CDR3 protein comes from TCRdb applying MiXCR to the 5' RACE reads. The sample consists of a few hundred thousand distinct CDR3 sequences, roughly 13% of them appearing once. Sequenced sample: blood, either unsorted or a sorted T cell fraction (not recorded which). The sequence was collected from a male donor with ankylosing spondylitis.

The CDR3 is CASSIGTPGTEAFF. In nucleotides, the CDR3 is TGTGCCAGCAGCATAGGGACCCCGGGGACTGAAGCTTTCTTT. The V call is TRBV7-9, the J call TRBJ1-1; possible D gene TRBD1, 5 bases. Germline loops: CDR1 SEHNR, CDR2 FQNEAQ (reference sequence). The V and J ends lost 5 bases and 5 bases respectively, with 15 bases between them. This CDR3 is built from 14 residues.